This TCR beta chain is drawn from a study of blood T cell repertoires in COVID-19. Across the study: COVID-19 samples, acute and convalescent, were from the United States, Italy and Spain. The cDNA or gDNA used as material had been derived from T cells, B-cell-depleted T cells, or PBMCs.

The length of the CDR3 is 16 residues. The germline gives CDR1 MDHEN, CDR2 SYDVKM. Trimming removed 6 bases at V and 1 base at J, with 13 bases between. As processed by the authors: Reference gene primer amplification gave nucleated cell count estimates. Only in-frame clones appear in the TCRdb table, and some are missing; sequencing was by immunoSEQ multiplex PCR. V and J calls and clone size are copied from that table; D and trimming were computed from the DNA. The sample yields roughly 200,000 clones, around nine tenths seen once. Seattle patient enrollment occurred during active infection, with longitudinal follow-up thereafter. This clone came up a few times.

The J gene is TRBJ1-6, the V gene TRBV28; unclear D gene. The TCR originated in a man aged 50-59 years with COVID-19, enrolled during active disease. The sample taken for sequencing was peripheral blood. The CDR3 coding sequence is TGTGCCAGCAGCACCCGTTGGCTTTCCTATAATTCACCCCTCCACTTT. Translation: CASSTRWLSYNSPLHF. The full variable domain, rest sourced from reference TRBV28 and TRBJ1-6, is DVKVTQSSRYLVKRTGEKVFLECVQDMDHENMFWYRQDPGLGLRLIYFSYDVKMKEKGDIPEGYSVSREKKERFSLILESASTNQTSMYLCASSTRWLSYNSPLHFGNGTRLTVT.